Presented here are 14 T cell receptor beta chains from one specimen sequenced in a study of CD8+CD57+ T cells in acquired aplastic anemia. Patients sequenced had flow cytometry evidence of CD8+CD57+ cell expansion. According to the study, genomic DNA was the template for TCR beta VDJ and CDR3 profiling. TCRdb called the reads again in MiXCR, with one record for every CDR3 protein. The table lists roughly 200,000 distinct CDR3 sequences, roughly 60% of them singletons. The material sequenced was sorted CD4+, CD8+, or CD8+CD57+ T cells (not recorded which) from PBMCs. The source is a human donor with aplastic anemia.

In its sample, this clonotype was seen a few times. This chain uses TRBV15 with TRBJ1-2; 10 positions match TRBD1. The CDR3 runs to 17 residues. V was clipped by 2 bases and J by 3 bases; unmatched bases: 9. Germline-derived CDR1 and CDR2 are LNHNV and YYDKDF (reference sequence). CDR3: CATSRPFPGQGYYGYTF. The CDR3 DNA is TGTGCCACCAGCAGACCATTTCCGGGACAGGGGTACTATGGCTACACCTTC.

The genes are TRBV7-6 and TRBJ2-7; TRBD2 matches 13 bases. V lost 8 bases and J lost 1; bases outside the gene matches: 2. The length of the CDR3 is 14 residues. Germline values: CDR1 SGHVS, CDR2 FNYEAQ. The CDR3 bases are TGTGCCAGCCAGGGACTAGCGGGGTCCTACGAGCAGTACTTC. Translating it yields CASQGLAGSYEQYF.

This clonotype has ten or more counts. The J gene is TRBJ2-1, the V gene TRBV12-3 or TRBV12-4; D gene ambiguous. V was shortened by 6 bases and J by 8 bases, with 8 bases between the two germline ends. The CDR3 has 11 residues. The CDR3 here is CASSPSDEQFF. The CDR3 nucleotides are TGTGCCAGCAGCCCGAGCGATGAGCAGTTCTTC.

This clonotype was seen more than once but under ten times. The chain employs TRBV7-2 and TRBJ2-5; D uncertain. This CDR3 region has 15 residues. V lost 1 base and J 5 bases, leaving 14 bases between the germline ends. The germline V gene encodes CDR1 SGHTA and CDR2 FQGNSA. DNA of the CDR3: TGTGCCAGCAGCTTAGTTAACCAGCCTACTGAGACCCAGTACTTC. As protein: CASSLVNQPTETQYF.

The chain uses TRBV7-3 and TRBJ2-2, with a possible D match to TRBD2 (5 bases). CDR1 and CDR2 (germline): SGHTA, FQGTGA. The CDR3 is 14 amino acids. V was pared by 4 bases and J by 4 bases, with 10 bases between. The CDR3 sequence: CASSSGLGTGELFF. The CDR3 bases are TGTGCCAGCAGCTCTGGACTGGGCACCGGGGAGCTGTTTTTT. The full variable domain, with the rest looked up from reference TRBV7-3 and TRBJ2-2, is GAGVSQTPSNKVTEKGKYVELRCDPISGHTALYWYRQSLGQGPEFLIYFQGTGAADDSGLPNDRFFAVRPEGSVSTLKIQRTERGDSAVYLCASSSGLGTGELFFGEGSRLTVL.

The V gene is TRBV19, the J gene TRBJ2-2; D is possibly TRBD2 (6 bases). Trimming pared 3 bases from V and 7 bases from J, leaving 9 bases between. This CDR3 has 13 residues. Germline values: CDR1 LNHDA, CDR2 SQIVND (reference sequence). This chain's CDR3 is CASSIMGGGELFF. The DNA for the CDR3 is TGTGCCAGTAGTATTATGGGGGGCGGGGAGCTGTTTTTT.

The chain has TRBV7-8 and TRBJ2-1, with TRBD1 as a possible D gene (6 bases). Per germline, CDR1 SGHVS and CDR2 FQNEAQ. The CDR3 loop spans 14 amino acids. The V and J ends lost 7 bases and 7 bases respectively, with 17 bases between them. In nucleotides, the CDR3 is TGTGCCAGCATCCCCATGCGGCAGGGGAATGAGCAGTTCTTC. Translation gives CASIPMRQGNEQFF.

This chain connects TRBV5-6 to TRBJ2-5; 11 nucleotides agree with TRBD2. V lost 6 bases and J lost 4; bases outside the gene matches: 8. The germline CDR1 and CDR2 sequences are SGHDT and YYEEEE. The CDR3 runs 15 residues. CDR3 region: CASTPASGGTETQYF. In nucleotides, the CDR3 is TGTGCCAGCACCCCAGCTAGCGGGGGGACAGAGACCCAGTACTTC. Drawing the rest from reference TRBV5-6 and TRBJ2-5, the complete variable domain is DAGVTQSPTHLIKTRGQQVTLRCSPKSGHDTVSWYQQALGQGPQFIFQYYEEEERQRGNFPDRFSGHQFPNYSSELNVNALLLGDSALYLCASTPASGGTETQYFGPGTRLLVL.

This clonotype appeared many times. The V call is TRBV6-6, the J call TRBJ2-2, with D possibly TRBD1 on 5 matching bases. Looked up from germline, CDR1 is MNHNY and CDR2 is SVGAGI (reference sequence). V dropped 2 bases and J dropped 1 base, with 14 bases sitting between them. The length of the CDR3 is 17 residues. Here the CDR3 DNA reads TGTGCCAGCAGTTACGGGGCTATGGGTGAGAACACCGGGGAGCTGTTTTTT. Amino acid sequence: CASSYGAMGENTGELFF.

The chain recombines TRBV6-6 with TRBJ1-1; a weak D match, TRBD1 (5 bases). Per the germline V gene, CDR1 is MNHNY and CDR2 is SVGAGI (reference sequence). The CDR3 length is 14 residues. Trimming left V 5 bases short and J 14 bases short, with 24 bases between. CDR3: CASSNLAGGSEQFF. The CDR3 region has the DNA TGTGCCAGCAGTAACCTAGCGGGGGGGAGTGAGCAGTTCTTT.

The sample holds one count of this clonotype. The V and J genes are TRBV7-9 and TRBJ1-4; no clear D gene. The germline gives CDR1 SEHNR, CDR2 FQNEAQ (reference sequence). This CDR3 spans 11 amino acids. Trimming left V 4 bases short and J 14 bases short, with 11 bases between. CDR3 protein: CASSSEERLFF. Written as DNA, the CDR3 is TGTGCCAGCAGCTCTGAAGAAAGGCTGTTTTTT.

DNA of the CDR3: TGTGCCAGCAGCTTGGCCGGTAGTCAATACTCACCCCTCCACTTT. Protein product: CASSLAGSQYSPLHF. This chain joins TRBV7-9 and TRBJ1-6; D not resolved. Trimming left V 3 bases short and J 10 bases short, with 16 bases between. CDR3 length equals 15 residues. CDR1 is SEHNR and CDR2 is FQNEAQ in the germline V gene (reference sequence).

This clonotype was observed a handful of times. The rearrangement links TRBV20-1 to TRBJ1-1; unclear D gene. There are 12 residues in the CDR3. The V gene's germline CDR1 is DFQATT and CDR2 SNEGSKA (reference sequence). Trimming cost V 5 bases and J 5 bases, with 12 bases left between them. In DNA form, the CDR3 reads TGCAGTGCTCAGTACATCCAGACTGAAGCTTTCTTT. Translating it yields CSAQYIQTEAFF.

The chain carries TRBV6-6 and TRBJ2-7; D is ambiguous. V lost 7 bases, J lost 4 bases, and 20 bases lay in between. Germline V gene lookup returns CDR1 MNHNY and CDR2 SVGAGI (reference sequence). CDR3 length: 15 residues. The CDR3 bases are TGTGCCAGCAACAAACGACCCAGCGAAGGATACGAGCAGTACTTC. This translates into CASNKRPSEGYEQYF.